This T cell receptor (beta chain) was identified in a study of T cell responses to AZD1222 COVID-19 vaccine. Germline V lookup: CDR1 MNHEY, CDR2 SMNVEV (reference sequence). V gave up 6 bases and J gave up 4 bases, with 15 bases separating them. The CDR3 has 14 amino acids. Study-level results: Clonal diversity was possibly underestimated, and the donors were mostly white British, with more females. At baseline, seropositivity was found in only six or seven AZD1222 recipients. Spike-specific TCR breadth and depth were elevated following two AZD1222 doses. Repertoire sampling occurred only after the peak T cell response.

TCRdb's table, derived via immunoSEQ multiplex PCR, lists solely in-frame clones and lacks some. The data contain approximately 120,000 clones, around 90% of them singletons. Regarding this clone: Its antigen remains unknown.

This receptor was identified in an adult in good health. This material consisted of peripheral blood, taken on day 0 of AZD1222 vaccination. The chain carries TRBV27 and TRBJ1-1, with no clear D. CDR3: CASRSRGLGTEAFF. The CDR3 region has the DNA TGTGCCAGCAGGAGTCGGGGATTGGGCACTGAAGCTTTCTTT.